One and the same sample provided the 15 T cell receptor beta chains below, sequenced in a study of T cell responses to AZD1222 COVID-19 vaccine. The table came from immunoSEQ multiplex PCR; TCRdb's copy has only in-frame clones and leaves some out. The repertoire has approximately 110,000 clones, roughly 80% of them found once; the top ten carry around 5%. Sequenced material: peripheral blood, taken on day 0 of AZD1222 vaccination. These receptors were obtained from an adult in good health.

This clone was counted between two and nine times. The rearrangement links TRBV6-6 to TRBJ2-2, with D tentatively TRBD2 (5 bases). The CDR3 loop spans 14 amino acids. Germline V gene lookup returns CDR1 MNHNY and CDR2 SVGAGI (reference sequence). V was trimmed by 7 bases and J by 0 bases, leaving 9 bases between them. The CDR3 is CASTRGTNTGELFF. In nucleotides, the CDR3 is TGTGCCAGCACGCGAGGGACGAACACCGGGGAGCTGTTTTTT.

This clone was detected only a few times. The gene calls are TRBV10-3 and TRBJ2-3, with 11 nucleotides matching TRBD2. V shed 4 bases, J shed 3 bases, and the junction held 3 bases outside the gene matches. Per germline, CDR1 ENHRY and CDR2 SYGVKD. There are 15 residues in the CDR3. The CDR3 reads CAISALAGATDTQYF. CDR3 nucleotide sequence: TGTGCCATCAGTGCACTAGCGGGGGCTACAGATACGCAGTATTTT.

The chain uses TRBV4-3 and TRBJ2-2; 8 bases are shared with TRBD2. In germline, CDR1 is LGHNA, CDR2 YSLEER. The CDR3 loop spans 17 amino acids. Trimming took 2 bases from V and 1 from J; bases not matched to a gene: 6. Written as DNA, the CDR3 is TGCGCCAGCAGCCAAAGGGTAGCGGGGTTGAACACCGGGGAGCTGTTTTTT. This sequence encodes CASSQRVAGLNTGELFF.

The J gene is TRBJ1-1, the V gene TRBV11-2; no reliable D call. This CDR3 has 13 amino acids. CDR1 is SGHAT and CDR2 is FQNNGV in the germline V gene. V was pared by 5 bases and J by 1 base, with 8 bases between. The CDR3 sequence: CASSRSGNTEAFF. Here the CDR3 DNA reads TGTGCCAGCAGCCGGAGTGGGAACACTGAAGCTTTCTTT.

The chain recombines TRBV29-1 with TRBJ1-2; no reliable D call. V lost 2 bases and J lost 1, with 5 bases in between. CDR3 length: 12 residues. The germline CDR1 and CDR2 sequences are SQVTM and ANQGSEA. The CDR3, as DNA: TGCAGCGTTGAAAGCGATAACTATGGCTACACCTTC. Translated, it gives CSVESDNYGYTF.

V is TRBV11-3 and J is TRBJ2-1; 7 bases match TRBD2. Looked up from germline, CDR1 is SGHNT and CDR2 is YENEEA. The trim removed 6 bases at V and 10 bases at J, leaving 15 bases unmatched. This CDR3 has 15 residues. The CDR3 DNA follows: TGTGCCAGCAGGGGAACGGGACTAAGCGGGCAGGAGCAGTTCTTC. This encodes CASRGTGLSGQEQFF.

This clone was observed once. This chain uses TRBV12-5 with TRBJ1-1, with 7 bases matching TRBD1. V gave up 4 bases and J gave up 0 bases; unmatched junction bases: 8. CDR3 length: 16 residues. Per germline, CDR1 LGHNT and CDR2 FRNRAP. This CDR3 reads CASGSTQGGLNTEAFF. The CDR3 DNA reads TGTGCTAGTGGTTCCACCCAGGGGGGCCTGAACACTGAAGCTTTCTTT.

The V and J genes are TRBV6-4 and TRBJ2-1, with 10 bases aligning to TRBD2. V lost 4 bases to trimming and J lost 9 bases; unmatched junction nucleotides: 12. Per the germline V gene, CDR1 is MRHNA and CDR2 is SNTAGT. There are 16 residues in the CDR3. Here the CDR3 DNA reads TGTGCCAGCAGTGTCATTTCAAGCGGGGGGGCCGGTGAGCAGTTCTTC. It codes for CASSVISSGGAGEQFF.

The J gene is TRBJ2-4, the V gene TRBV5-1; D ambiguous. Germline V gene lookup returns CDR1 SGHRS and CDR2 YFSETQ. The CDR3 consists of 15 residues. The V gene lost 0 bases and the J gene lost 0 bases, with 7 bases spanning the gap. CDR3 residues: CASSLVGLAKNIQYF. As DNA, the CDR3 is TGCGCCAGCAGCTTGGTAGGGCTAGCCAAAAACATTCAGTACTTC.

The chain combines TRBV10-3 with TRBJ1-4, with 12 bases aligning to TRBD1. Germline V lookup: CDR1 ENHRY, CDR2 SYGVKD. This CDR3 contains 16 residues. V shed 10 bases and J 7 bases; nucleotides not matched to a gene: 13. The CDR3 sequence is CATRTGQGAGGEKLFF. The CDR3 DNA follows: TGTGCCACCCGAACGGGACAGGGGGCAGGAGGTGAAAAACTGTTTTTT.

This clone appeared once. The V call is TRBV30, the J call TRBJ1-2; 8 nucleotides match TRBD1. The trim removed 5 bases at V and 0 bases at J, leaving 5 bases unmatched. The CDR3 loop spans 14 amino acids. Looked up from germline, CDR1 is GTSNPN and CDR2 is SVGIG (reference sequence). CDR3 protein: CAWGQGLTNYGYTF. The CDR3 region has the DNA TGTGCCTGGGGACAGGGTTTGACTAACTATGGCTACACCTTC.

CDR3 DNA sequence: TGTGCCAGCAGTGGATACCGACAGGGGGCTGGCTACACCTTC. Translated, it gives CASSGYRQGAGYTF. The V call is TRBV2, the J call TRBJ1-2, with 10 bases that match TRBD1. J was trimmed by 7 bases and V by 4 bases; bases with no gene match: 6. CDR3 length equals 14 residues. CDR1 is SNHLY, CDR2 FYNNEI, per germline.

This sequence joins TRBV18 and TRBJ1-1, with 7 bases aligning to TRBD1. The CDR3 is 15 amino acids. CDR1 is KGHSH, CDR2 LQKENI, per germline. V was pared by 5 bases and J by 0 bases, with 6 bases of the junction left unmatched. CDR3 protein: CASSIGQVMNTEAFF. CDR3 nucleotide sequence: TGTGCCAGCTCAATAGGACAGGTTATGAACACTGAAGCTTTCTTT.

The chain is built from TRBV19 and TRBJ1-6; 8 bases agree with TRBD1. This CDR3 has 14 amino acids. The germline V gene encodes CDR1 LNHDA and CDR2 SQIVND (reference sequence). V shed 5 bases and J 8 bases; nucleotides not matched to a gene: 5. The CDR3 region is CASSWTGWDSPLHF. Here the CDR3 DNA reads TGTGCCAGTAGTTGGACAGGGTGGGATTCACCCCTCCACTTT.

V is TRBV13 and J is TRBJ2-7; D is perhaps TRBD1 or TRBD2 (6 bases each). Germline V gene data show CDR1 as PRHDT and CDR2 as FYEKMQ (reference sequence). This CDR3 comprises 17 residues. V gave up 5 bases and J gave up 2 bases, with 22 bases separating them. This CDR3 is CASSPLALAWGPYEQYF. The DNA of the CDR3 is TGTGCCAGCAGCCCGCTTGCCCTAGCGTGGGGGCCCTACGAGCAGTACTTC.